The 23 T cell receptor beta chains presented below share a single source sample, sequenced in a study of cytomegalovirus exposure and HLA in healthy donors. The PCR employed 60 Vbeta primers together with 13 Jbeta primers. Assay: immunoSEQ multiplex PCR; the TCRdb copy retains only in-frame clones and omits some. The sample table includes about 190,000 clones. The sequenced sample was PBMCs. The receptors originated from a man aged 30-40 years in good health and CMV-seronegative.

The chain combines TRBV11-2 with TRBJ1-2; D is ambiguous. Trimming stripped 1 base from V and 3 bases from J, with 12 bases between. The CDR3 consists of 15 residues. Germline CDR1 reads SGHAT; CDR2 reads FQNNGV. The CDR3, as DNA: TGTGCCAGCAGCTTAGGTCTACAGAGCTACTATGGCTACACCTTC. Translating gives CASSLGLQSYYGYTF.

DNA for the CDR3: TGCGCCAGCAGCCAAGGGCGGACAGGAGCTAATGAAAAACTGTTTTTT. Its protein product is CASSQGRTGANEKLFF. The chain carries TRBV4-3 and TRBJ1-4, with 7 bases lining up with TRBD1. The CDR3 sequence is 16 residues long. CDR1 and CDR2 from the germline V gene are LGHNA and YSLEER. V trimming: 1 base; J trimming: 3 bases; junction bases outside the gene matches: 5.

V and J are TRBV5-6 and TRBJ1-3; TRBD1 is a possible D gene (5 bases). V was cut by 4 bases and J by 0 bases, with 14 bases left in between. The CDR3 is 16 amino acids. Germline V gene sequence: CDR1 SGHDT, CDR2 YYEEEE. Here the CDR3 DNA reads TGTGCCAGCAGCCGGGGGACGGGCGCCTCTGGAAACACCATATATTTT. Protein sequence: CASSRGTGASGNTIYF.

The genes are TRBV10-3 and TRBJ2-6, with TRBD1 matching 11 bases. With V trimmed by 6 bases and J by 1 base, 5 bases remained unmatched. In germline, CDR1 is ENHRY, CDR2 SYGVKD. The CDR3 is 17 amino acids. CDR3 sequence (DNA): TGTGCCATCAGGCCGGGACAGGGGGAGTCTGGGGCCAACGTCCTGACTTTC. The encoded protein is CAIRPGQGESGANVLTF.

The chain recombines TRBV4-1 with TRBJ1-3; 12 bases match TRBD1. Germline V gene data show CDR1 as MGHRA and CDR2 as YSYEKL. J was trimmed by 5 bases and V by 3 bases; bases with no gene match: 2. This CDR3 comprises 15 residues. The DNA for the CDR3 is TGCGCCAGCAGCCACGGGACAGGGGGCAGAAACACCATATATTTT. It encodes CASSHGTGGRNTIYF.

This chain connects TRBV28 to TRBJ1-4; perhaps TRBD1 as D (5 bases). Trimming left V 5 bases short and J 5 bases short, with 15 bases between. CDR1 and CDR2 (germline): MDHEN, SYDVKM. The CDR3 runs 15 residues. For the CDR3, the DNA is TGTGCCAGCAGTCCCCGGGGGACTGGCAATGAAAAACTGTTTTTT. Translation: CASSPRGTGNEKLFF.

This rearrangement joins TRBV2 to TRBJ1-1, with D possibly matching TRBD1 (6 bases). Germline CDR1 SNHLY, CDR2 FYNNEI. The V end was cut by 6 bases, the J end by 0 bases, with 11 bases between. This CDR3 region has 14 residues. CDR3 nucleotides: TGTGCCAGCAGCGGACAGATTATGAACACTGAAGCTTTCTTT. Translated: CASSGQIMNTEAFF.

The rearrangement links TRBV6-1 to TRBJ2-5, with D maybe TRBD2 (6 bases). The J call is doubtful: the DNA matches TRBJ2-7 better. Germline V gene lookup returns CDR1 MNHNS and CDR2 SASEGT. CDR3 size: 14 residues. The CDR3 loop is CASRRDFSLDEQYF. In nucleotides, the CDR3 is TGTGCCAGCAGGAGGGACTTTTCTCTGGACGAGCAGTACTTC.

J is TRBJ2-4 and V is TRBV19; D is possibly TRBD1 (5 bases). CDR3 length: 15 residues. Trimming took 1 base from V and 8 from J, leaving 15 bases between them. In germline, CDR1 is LNHDA, CDR2 SQIVND (reference sequence). CDR3: CASSIGDPGSDIQYF. The CDR3 DNA reads as TGTGCCAGTAGTATAGGAGACCCAGGGTCGGACATTCAGTACTTC.

The chain is built from TRBV9 and TRBJ1-2; 8 nucleotides line up with TRBD1. The CDR3 consists of 11 residues. Per the germline V gene, CDR1 is SGDLS and CDR2 is YYNGEE. V was clipped by 3 bases and J by 14 bases; unmatched bases: 6. CDR3 amino acids: CASSAGQGATF. The CDR3 DNA sequence: TGTGCCAGCAGCGCCGGACAGGGCGCTACCTTC.

V gene TRBV20-1 combines with J gene TRBJ2-7, with D maybe TRBD1 (5 bases). Germline CDR1 is DFQATT and CDR2 is SNEGSKA (reference sequence). V was shortened by 4 bases and J by 3 bases, with 7 bases between the two germline ends. The CDR3 has 11 residues. Written as DNA, the CDR3 is TGCAGTGCTACGGACAACTACGAGCAGTACTTC. Residues: CSATDNYEQYF.

To note about this clone: Germline and junction disagree at one end, which may indicate a read error. The V gene is TRBV6-5, the J gene TRBJ1-2; no definite D call. Germline assignment: CDR1 MNHEY and CDR2 SVGAGI. The CDR3 is 12 residues long. The CDR3 here is CASTYRGYGYTF. CDR3 sequence (DNA): TGTGCCAGCACTTACCGGGGTTATGGCTACACCTTC.

The rearrangement joins TRBV19 to TRBJ2-7; 8 bases line up with TRBD1. Germline V gene lookup returns CDR1 LNHDA and CDR2 SQIVND (reference sequence). This CDR3 region has 15 residues. V lost 2 bases, J lost 2 bases, and 5 bases stayed unmatched. This CDR3 reads CASSIRQGATYEQYF. The CDR3 nucleotides are TGTGCCAGTAGTATAAGGCAGGGGGCCACCTACGAGCAGTACTTC.

The CDR3: CAISLGQRNTEAFF. As DNA, the CDR3 is TGTGCCATCAGTCTTGGACAGAGGAACACTGAAGCTTTCTTT. The chain uses TRBV10-3 and TRBJ1-1; maybe TRBD1 (6 bases). The CDR3 loop spans 14 amino acids. V lost 5 bases and J lost 1, with 11 bases in between. Germline V gives CDR1 ENHRY, CDR2 SYGVKD.

The V gene is TRBV6-6, the J gene TRBJ2-7, with TRBD1 matching over 7 bases. V dropped 0 bases and J dropped 1; count of bases not matched to a gene: 3. CDR3 length: 15 residues. CDR1 and CDR2 (germline): MNHNY, SVGAGI (reference sequence). Here the CDR3 reads CASSYSGTESYEQYF. CDR3 in DNA: TGTGCCAGCAGTTACTCCGGGACAGAATCCTACGAGCAGTACTTC.

This sequence joins TRBV6-5 and TRBJ2-7, with TRBD2 as a possible D gene (6 bases). Looked up from germline, CDR1 is MNHEY and CDR2 is SVGAGI. Trimming took 7 bases from V and 2 from J, leaving 15 bases between them. The CDR3 runs to 14 residues. The CDR3 reads CASTSAGPTYEQYF. The DNA of the CDR3 is TGTGCCAGCACCAGTGCGGGACCAACCTACGAGCAGTACTTC.

On this clone: Sequence at one end of the junction differs from germline and may be a read error. The chain has TRBV7-9 and TRBJ1-1, with TRBD1 matching 7 bases. CDR3 length: 13 residues. Per germline, CDR1 SEHNR and CDR2 FQNEAQ (reference sequence). CDR3 sequence (DNA): TGTGCCAGCAGCTTAGAGGGGACAGCCATTTGGGGCTTT. Amino acid sequence: CASSLEGTAIWGF.

The chain recombines TRBV4-3 with TRBJ2-5; 13 nucleotides align to TRBD2. This CDR3 comprises 18 residues. Trimming removed 0 bases from V and 5 bases from J; junction bases left unmatched: 9. Germline V gene data show CDR1 as LGHNA and CDR2 as YSLEER. CDR3 amino acids: CASSQEELAGGPEETQYF. The DNA for the CDR3 is TGCGCCAGCAGCCAAGAGGAACTAGCGGGGGGGCCGGAGGAGACCCAGTACTTC.

The chain uses TRBV9 and TRBJ1-1; D unclear. Germline values: CDR1 SGDLS, CDR2 YYNGEE. The length of the CDR3 is 18 residues. The V and J ends lost 3 bases and 3 bases respectively, with 24 bases between them. CDR3 protein: CASSAYGGSQFLDTEAFF. CDR3 coding DNA: TGTGCCAGCAGCGCGTACGGCGGGTCACAGTTCTTGGACACTGAAGCTTTCTTT.

The J gene is TRBJ1-1, the V gene TRBV5-8, with D uncertain. The CDR3 covers 14 residues. CDR1 is SGHTS and CDR2 is YDEGEE in the germline V gene. Trimming took off 0 bases at V and 1 base at J, with 7 bases between the two ends. CDR3 sequence: CASSLDGRNTEAFF. CDR3 DNA: TGTGCCAGCAGCTTGGATGGCCGGAACACTGAAGCTTTCTTT.

The chain links TRBV30 to TRBJ1-4, with D maybe TRBD1 (5 bases). The CDR3 contains 19 residues. Germline V gene data show CDR1 as GTSNPN and CDR2 as SVGIG (reference sequence). V was pared by 4 bases and J by 3 bases, with 27 bases between. CDR3 amino acids: CAWTGGRAGVRGANEKLFF. CDR3 coding DNA: TGTGCCTGGACCGGTGGGCGGGCGGGAGTACGGGGGGCTAATGAAAAACTGTTTTTT.

The rearrangement joins TRBV6-5 to TRBJ2-1; no clear D. Trimming pared 6 bases from V and 0 bases from J, leaving 12 bases between. The CDR3 runs to 15 residues. Germline V gene data show CDR1 as MNHEY and CDR2 as SVGAGI. Here the CDR3 reads CASRTDSGSYNEQFF. In DNA, the CDR3 is TGTGCCAGCAGGACCGACTCCGGCTCCTACAATGAGCAGTTCTTC.

J is TRBJ1-2 and V is TRBV6-1; tentatively, D is TRBD1 (5 bases). Looked up from germline, CDR1 is MNHNS and CDR2 is SASEGT. There are 14 residues in the CDR3. V lost 1 base and J 0 bases, leaving 6 bases between the germline ends. CDR3 DNA: TGTGCCAGCAGTGAAGGGGGCACTAACTATGGCTACACCTTC. As protein: CASSEGGTNYGYTF.